The following is a TCR beta chain sequence with its context. This CDR3 has 13 amino acids. CDR1 and CDR2 (germline): MNHNY, SVGAGI (reference sequence). V was pared by 2 bases and J by 4 bases, with 8 bases between. This specimen comes from a study of T cell responses to AZD1222 COVID-19 vaccine. The table came from immunoSEQ multiplex PCR; TCRdb's copy has only in-frame clones and leaves some out. The table includes fewer than 120,000 clones, 85% to 95% detected once. This chain uses TRBV6-6 with TRBJ1-2, with D maybe TRBD1 (5 bases). The clonotype originates from an adult in good health. The specimen was peripheral blood, collected on day 0 of AZD1222 vaccination. CDR3 in DNA: TGTGCCAGCAGTTACAGGGACGGCTATGGCTACACCTTC. Translation gives CASSYRDGYGYTF.